A selection of T cell receptor beta chains follows, all from one sample in a study of PD-L1 blockade in urothelial cancer. Repertoires were generated with immunoSEQ multiplex PCR, while TCRdb's copy carries only in-frame clones and drops some. The sample lists 100,000 to 150,000 clones, approximately 84% occurring once. Material: PBMCs, obtained around atezolizumab (anti-PD-L1) treatment. These receptors were taken from a man aged 50 or older with urothelial cancer. Each CDR3 is given with its conserved first and last residue. The order of the fields is J gene, D gene, clone size, V gene, CDR3 protein, CDR3 DNA. D genes are given only for firm matches. The size of a clone is reported for some rows only, either as once, few or many, or as a class for expanded clones.

TRBJ2-1 TRBD1 NA TRBV7-3 CASSRPGTGITNEQFF TGTGCCAGCAGCCGTCCCGGGACAGGGATTACCAATGAGCAGTTCTTC
TRBJ1-1 NA NA TRBV18 CASSPIQGEAFF TGTGCCAGCTCGCCGATACAGGGAGAAGCTTTCTTT
TRBJ1-5 TRBD1 few TRBV28 CASRVGQALQPQHF TGTGCCAGCAGGGTGGGACAGGCCCTCCAGCCCCAGCATTTT
TRBJ2-2 TRBD2 NA TRBV12-5 CASGSLAGGDTGELFF TGTGCTAGTGGCAGCCTAGCGGGAGGCGACACCGGGGAGCTGTTTTTT
TRBJ2-7 NA NA TRBV5-1 CASSLRGYNSYEQYF TGCGCCAGCAGCTTGCGGGGATATAACTCCTACGAGCAGTACTTC
TRBJ2-1 TRBD2 NA TRBV10-3 CAISGPGTSGSNEQFF TGTGCCATCAGTGGCCCCGGGACTAGCGGGAGTAATGAGCAGTTCTTC
TRBJ1-4 TRBD1 few TRBV6-6 CASSYRDRGGEKLFF TGTGCCAGCAGTTACAGGGACAGGGGTGGGGAAAAACTGTTTTTT
TRBJ2-4 NA NA TRBV28 CASSLGGNIQYF TGTGCCAGCAGTTTAGGGGGGAACATTCAGTACTTC
TRBJ2-5 TRBD2 NA TRBV7-9 CASSLAAGDQETQYF TGTGCCAGCAGCTTAGCGGCGGGGGACCAAGAGACCCAGTACTTC
TRBJ2-1 NA NA TRBV5-3 CARSIPTGLNEQFF TGTGCCAGAAGCATACCAACAGGGCTCAATGAGCAGTTCTTC
TRBJ2-3 TRBD1 NA TRBV7-2 CASSPRQGLKADTQYF TGTGCCAGCAGCCCGCGACAGGGGCTGAAGGCGGATACGCAGTATTTT
TRBJ1-2 TRBD1 few TRBV19 CASSTPDRVYGYTF TGTGCCAGTAGTACCCCAGACAGGGTATATGGCTACACCTTC
TRBJ1-2 NA NA TRBV7-9 CASSPDSRNYGYTF TGTGCCAGCAGCCCCGACAGTCGTAACTATGGCTACACCTTC
TRBJ2-7 TRBD2 NA TRBV27 CASSLYSGRAYEQYF TGTGCCAGCAGTTTGTATAGCGGGAGGGCCTACGAGCAGTACTTC
TRBJ1-1 NA NA TRBV7-3 CASSLLGGGTEAFF TGTGCCAGCAGCTTACTGGGTGGGGGGACTGAAGCTTTCTTT
TRBJ2-2 TRBD2 NA TRBV5-4 CASSMGLAGGNTGELFF TGTGCCAGCAGCATGGGACTAGCGGGAGGTAACACCGGGGAGCTGTTTTTT
TRBJ1-4 NA NA TRBV18 CASSPDRFGEKLFF TGTGCCAGCTCACCAGACAGGTTCGGAGAAAAACTGTTTTTT
TRBJ2-7 TRBD2 NA TRBV19 CASSIEVAGVYEQYF TGTGCCAGTAGTATAGAGGTAGCGGGAGTTTACGAGCAGTACTTC
TRBJ2-7 TRBD1 NA TRBV25-1 CASSNPGQGPYEQYF TGTGCCAGCAGTAACCCGGGACAGGGCCCTTACGAGCAGTACTTC
TRBJ2-3 TRBD2 NA TRBV9 CASSGGGLAGTSTDTQYF TGTGCCAGCAGCGGAGGAGGACTAGCGGGTACTAGCACAGATACGCAGTATTTT
TRBJ1-1 NA NA TRBV6-6 CASNTRAEAFF TGTGCCAGCAACACCAGGGCTGAAGCTTTCTTT
TRBJ1-5 NA NA TRBV5-8 CASSLPPSQPQHF TGTGCCAGCAGCTTGCCCCCGAGTCAGCCCCAGCATTTT
TRBJ1-1 NA NA TRBV7-8 CASSLVEGAYTEAFF TGTGCCAGCAGCTTAGTTGAGGGCGCTTACACTGAAGCTTTCTTT
TRBJ1-1 NA once TRBV7-9 CASSLGQGRGTEAFF TGTGCCAGCAGCTTAGGCCAAGGCAGAGGCACTGAAGCTTTCTTT
TRBJ2-7 TRBD2 few TRBV11-3 CASSLAGTSYEQYF TGTGCCAGCAGCTTAGCCGGGACTAGCTACGAGCAGTACTTC
TRBJ2-5 TRBD1 NA TRBV15 CATSRDRGQETQYF TGTGCCACCAGCCGGGACAGGGGACAAGAGACCCAGTACTTC
TRBJ2-7 NA NA TRBV6-1 CASSDRVGVEQYF TGTGCCAGCAGTGACAGGGTGGGTGTCGAGCAGTACTTC
TRBJ2-5 TRBD2 NA TRBV10-3 CAIRGGGKETQYF TGTGCCATCAGGGGGGGAGGGAAAGAGACCCAGTACTTC
TRBJ2-5 NA NA TRBV27 CASSPRVPLNQETQYF TGTGCCAGCAGTCCCCGGGTCCCACTCAATCAAGAGACCCAGTACTTC
TRBJ1-4 NA few TRBV28 CASSNEKLFF TGTGCCAGTTCAAATGAAAAACTGTTTTTT
TRBJ2-7 NA NA TRBV7-6 CASSLAPPGPKGHFYEQYF TGTGCCAGCAGCTTAGCCCCCCCAGGGCCTAAAGGACATTTCTACGAGCAGTACTTC
TRBJ1-6 TRBD1 NA TRBV7-9 CASSLATGGNSPLHF TGTGCCAGCAGCTTAGCGACAGGGGGTAACTCACCCCTCCACTTT
TRBJ1-1 NA few TRBV28 CASSHGLLNTEAFF TGTGCCAGCAGTCACGGACTTCTGAACACTGAAGCTTTCTTT
TRBJ1-2 NA NA TRBV5-4 CASSLYMAGANYGYTF TGTGCCAGCAGCTTGTATATGGCAGGCGCTAACTATGGCTACACCTTC
TRBJ2-2 TRBD1 NA TRBV6-6 CASSYATGTGTGELFF TGTGCCAGCAGTTACGCGACCGGGACAGGCACCGGGGAGCTGTTTTTT
TRBJ1-2 NA NA TRBV2 CASWGLRNGYTF TGTGCCAGCTGGGGGCTCCGGAATGGCTACACCTTC
TRBJ2-5 NA NA TRBV5-1 CASSDPGVVETQYF TGCGCCAGCAGCGATCCAGGGGTTGTGGAGACCCAGTACTTC